This TCR beta chain was retrieved from a study of fetal regulatory T cell absence and autoimmunity. Germline CDR1 reads SGHRS; CDR2 reads YFSETQ. J lost 3 bases, V lost 0 bases, and 2 bases had no gene match. The CDR3 consists of 16 residues. This clone was seen once. The table came from immunoSEQ multiplex PCR; TCRdb's copy has only in-frame clones and leaves some out. The data contain about 50,000 clones, around 83% of them singletons. The sequence came from a newborn boy with IPEX syndrome. The specimen was cord blood. The chain has TRBV5-1 and TRBJ2-3; 12 bases fit TRBD2. Here the CDR3 DNA reads TGCGCCAGCAGCTTGGGGACTAGCGGGACGACAGATACGCAGTATTTT. It yields the protein CASSLGTSGTTDTQYF.